One and the same sample provided the 26 T cell receptor beta chains below, sequenced in a study of blood T cell repertoires in COVID-19. Method: immunoSEQ multiplex PCR; TCRdb's copy keeps in-frame clones and lacks some. The sample holds some 490,000 clones; around nine tenths are singletons and the top ten take 6.5% to 8.5%. Sample: PBMCs or T cells enriched from blood (not recorded which). The receptors were sampled from a woman in her sixties who had recovered from COVID-19.

The chain is built from TRBV6-1 and TRBJ1-2; D is possibly TRBD1 (5 bases). The CDR3 contains 13 residues. Germline V gene sequence: CDR1 MNHNS, CDR2 SASEGT. Deletions cut 3 bases from V and 8 bases from J, with 13 bases between. The CDR3 DNA reads TGTGCCAGCAGTGACCAGGGTTTAGACGGCTACACCTTC. This codes for CASSDQGLDGYTF.

The chain recombines TRBV3-1 (or the pseudogene TRBV3-2) with TRBJ2-7; 9 bases match TRBD1. There are 14 residues in the CDR3. V was clipped by 5 bases and J by 4 bases; unmatched bases: 6. Germline V gene sequence: CDR1 LGHDT, CDR2 YNNKEL (reference sequence). The CDR3 DNA is TGTGCCAGCAGCTACGGGACAGGGCGGTACGAGCAGTACTTC. Translation gives CASSYGTGRYEQYF.

This clone was observed a handful of times. The chain links TRBV27 to TRBJ1-5; 7 bases are shared with TRBD1. V dropped 5 bases and J dropped 6; count of bases not matched to a gene: 10. The length of the CDR3 is 15 residues. Looked up from germline, CDR1 is MNHEY and CDR2 is SMNVEV (reference sequence). The CDR3 loop reads CASSVMGQSGQPQHF. The CDR3 DNA follows: TGTGCCAGCAGTGTTATGGGACAGTCGGGTCAGCCCCAGCATTTT.

This chain joins TRBV29-1 and TRBJ1-1; D remains unclear. Trimming took 6 bases from V and 0 from J, leaving 14 bases between them. This CDR3 spans 14 amino acids. Looked up from germline, CDR1 is SQVTM and CDR2 is ANQGSEA. The CDR3, as DNA: TGCAGCGTCAGGAAAACTTCCATGAACACTGAAGCTTTCTTT. Protein: CSVRKTSMNTEAFF.

The rearrangement joins TRBV9 to TRBJ1-2; 7 nucleotides match TRBD1. This CDR3 is 14 amino acids long. V lost 2 bases to trimming and J lost 5 bases; unmatched junction nucleotides: 6. The germline gives CDR1 SGDLS, CDR2 YYNGEE. CDR3 protein: CASSVTTGTYGYTF. CDR3 in DNA: TGTGCCAGCAGCGTCACGACAGGGACGTATGGCTACACCTTC.

The chain combines TRBV5-1 with TRBJ2-3; 9 positions agree with TRBD1. CDR3 length equals 15 residues. Trimming cost V 2 bases and J 3 bases; bases outside gene matches: 4. CDR1 and CDR2 (germline): SGHRS, YFSETQ. The CDR3 region is CASSLGTGRTDTQYF. DNA for the CDR3: TGCGCCAGCAGCTTAGGGACAGGGAGAACAGATACGCAGTATTTT.

CDR3 sequence reads: CASSQVWTGDTEAFF. The CDR3, as DNA: TGTGCCAGCAGCCAAGTATGGACAGGGGATACTGAAGCTTTCTTT. This chain links TRBV3-1 (or the pseudogene TRBV3-2) with TRBJ1-1, with TRBD1 identical over 9 bases. The CDR3 runs to 15 residues. V lost 1 base, J lost 5 bases, and 5 bases stayed unmatched. In germline, CDR1 is LGHDT, CDR2 YNNKEL (reference sequence).

The chain has TRBV21-1 and TRBJ2-7; the table's D gene call, TRBD1, was not cross checked with the DNA. TRBV21-1 constitutes a pseudogene. The CDR3 totals 15 residues. The CDR3: CASSHTGQGFHEQYV. The CDR3 nucleotides are TGTGCCAGCAGCCATACGGGACAGGGATTTCACGAGCAGTACGTC.

This chain joins TRBV4-2 and TRBJ2-3; tentative D call: TRBD2 (6 bases). The CDR3 sequence is 19 residues long. Trimming removed 4 bases at V and 0 bases at J, with 23 bases between. From germline, CDR1 is LGHNA and CDR2 YNFKEQ. DNA for the CDR3: TGTGCCAGCAGCCTTAAAGGGGCCCCGGTGGGGGGAAGCACAGATACGCAGTATTTT. Protein sequence: CASSLKGAPVGGSTDTQYF.

V usage is TRBV6-5 and J usage is TRBJ2-5, with TRBD2 matching 8 bases. CDR1 and CDR2 from the germline V gene are MNHEY and SVGAGI. This CDR3 is built from 13 residues. After removal of 8 bases from V and 5 bases from J, the junction contained 7 bases not matched to a gene. CDR3 region: CASSERGRETQYF. As DNA, the CDR3 is TGTGCCAGCTCTGAGCGGGGGAGGGAGACCCAGTACTTC.

The V call is TRBV9, the J call TRBJ1-1; D ambiguous. The CDR3 contains 15 residues. Trimming shortened V by 0 bases and J by 0 bases, and 9 bases separated the two germline ends. Germline CDR1 and CDR2: SGDLS and YYNGEE. For the CDR3, the DNA is TGTGCCAGCAGCGTAGCCCGGGAACTGAACACTGAAGCTTTCTTT. Translation gives CASSVARELNTEAFF.

CDR3 DNA: TGTGCCAGTGAGAAACGCGGGACAGTCACCTATGGCTACACCTTC. Protein sequence: CASEKRGTVTYGYTF. The chain couples TRBV6-5 to TRBJ1-2; 7 bases map to TRBD1. The CDR3 runs to 15 residues. The trim removed 9 bases at V and 4 bases at J, leaving 14 bases unmatched. CDR1 and CDR2 from the germline V gene are MNHEY and SVGAGI.

The chain employs TRBV6-6 and TRBJ1-2; 10 nucleotides agree with TRBD1. The V gene end was trimmed by 6 bases and the J gene end by 2 bases; junction bases not matched to a gene: 9. The CDR3 sequence is 16 residues long. Germline loops: CDR1 MNHNY, CDR2 SVGAGI (reference sequence). In DNA, the CDR3 is TGTGCCAGCAGACAGCCGGGACAGGGGAAGAACTATGGCTACACCTTC. Translation: CASRQPGQGKNYGYTF.

The gene calls are TRBV18 and TRBJ1-5, with D possibly being TRBD1 (6 bases). There are 13 residues in the CDR3. Germline lookup yields CDR1 KGHSH and CDR2 LQKENI. V lost 3 bases and J lost 11, with 14 bases in between. DNA for the CDR3: TGTGCCAGCTCACCTAACAGGGAAAAGGCCCAGCATTTT. Translating gives CASSPNREKAQHF.

In this sample, this clone turned up once. This sequence joins TRBV9 and TRBJ1-2; D possibly corresponds to TRBD1 (5 bases). CDR1 and CDR2 from the germline V gene are SGDLS and YYNGEE. The CDR3 sequence is 15 residues long. V lost 3 bases to trimming and J lost 4 bases, with 16 bases between them. The CDR3 region is CASSAGALAGYGYTF. In DNA form, the CDR3 reads TGTGCCAGCAGCGCTGGGGCCCTTGCCGGCTATGGCTACACCTTC.

This clone appeared a single time. This chain connects TRBV2 to TRBJ1-5, with 9 bases aligning to TRBD1. The CDR3 has 16 amino acids. Trimming took 3 bases from V and 2 from J; bases not matched to a gene: 5. Germline V gene lookup returns CDR1 SNHLY and CDR2 FYNNEI. The CDR3 DNA reads TGTGCCAGCAGTGATGGGACAGGGTGGGGCAATCAGCCCCAGCATTTT. Encoded protein: CASSDGTGWGNQPQHF.

The genes are TRBV4-1 and TRBJ1-1; 7 bases are a match to TRBD1. The V gene end was trimmed by 3 bases and the J gene end by 1 base; junction bases not matched to a gene: 8. Germline V CDR1 and CDR2: MGHRA, YSYEKL. The CDR3 is 16 residues long. CDR3 in DNA: TGCGCCAGCAGCCATATCCTAAGGACAGGGAACACTGAAGCTTTCTTT. Translated, it gives CASSHILRTGNTEAFF.

This sequence joins TRBV5-1 and TRBJ2-3, with TRBD2 as a possible D gene (5 bases). Germline CDR1 SGHRS, CDR2 YFSETQ. V dropped 9 bases and J dropped 2 bases, with 13 bases sitting between them. The CDR3 is 13 residues long. The CDR3 nucleotides read TGCGCCACCCAACTAGTCCCCACAGATACGCAGTATTTT. Its translation is CATQLVPTDTQYF. Full variable domain (missing parts from reference TRBV5-1 and TRBJ2-3): KAGVTQTPRYLIKTRGQQVTLSCSPISGHRSVSWYQQTPGQGLQFLFEYFSETQRNKGNFPGRFSGRQFSNSRSEMNVSTLELGDSALYLCATQLVPTDTQYFGPGTRLTVL.

The rearrangement links TRBV4-2 to TRBJ1-4; unclear D gene. Germline assignment: CDR1 LGHNA and CDR2 YNFKEQ. The CDR3 runs to 14 residues. Trimming left V 0 bases short and J 10 bases short, with 12 bases between. The CDR3 sequence is CASSQDRSLGKLFF. CDR3 nucleotide sequence: TGTGCCAGCAGCCAAGATCGGAGCCTAGGAAAACTGTTTTTT.

V gene TRBV3-1 (or the pseudogene TRBV3-2) combines with J gene TRBJ2-2; TRBD2 matches at 14 bases. J was trimmed by 7 bases and V by 1 base; bases with no gene match: 2. The CDR3 sequence is 16 residues long. In germline, CDR1 is LGHDT, CDR2 YNNKEL (reference sequence). CDR3 DNA sequence: TGTGCCAGCAGCCAAGGACTAGCGGGGGGGCACGGGGAGCTGTTTTTT. This gives the protein CASSQGLAGGHGELFF.

This clone was observed a few times. This rearrangement joins TRBV7-2 to TRBJ2-2; 9 nucleotides align to TRBD1. V was pared by 6 bases and J by 4 bases, with 9 bases of the junction left unmatched. The CDR3 loop spans 16 amino acids. Germline CDR1 SGHTA, CDR2 FQGNSA. The CDR3 DNA is TGTGCCAGCAGTTTCTCCGGGACAGGGCCCACCGGGGAGCTGTTTTTT. Translated: CASSFSGTGPTGELFF.

J is TRBJ1-1 and V is TRBV5-1; a weak D match, TRBD1 (6 bases). The CDR3 sequence is 14 residues long. The germline CDR1 and CDR2 sequences are SGHRS and YFSETQ. The ends were cut back, 4 bases at V and 0 bases at J, with 10 bases in the middle. CDR3 sequence (DNA): TGCGCCAGCAGCAAGCAGGGGATGAACACTGAAGCTTTCTTT. Amino acids: CASSKQGMNTEAFF.

This clone came up once. The chain combines TRBV2 with TRBJ2-1; 11 bases are shared with TRBD2. The CDR3 extends over 16 amino acids. The J segment lost 9 bases and the V segment lost 5 bases, leaving 12 bases of the junction unmatched. Germline V CDR1 and CDR2: SNHLY, FYNNEI. The DNA of the CDR3 is TGTGCCAGCAGTCCCGAGACTAGCGGGGTGGCAGCTGAGCAGTTCTTC. It translates to CASSPETSGVAAEQFF. The complete variable domain, with remaining parts taken from reference TRBV2 and TRBJ2-1, reads EPEVTQTPSHQVTQMGQEVILRCVPISNHLYFYWYRQILGQKVEFLVSFYNNEISEKSEIFDDQFSVERPDGSNFTLKIRSTKLEDSAMYFCASSPETSGVAAEQFFGPGTRLTVL.

The chain combines TRBV6-5 with TRBJ1-1; 10 nucleotides agree with TRBD1. J was trimmed by 5 bases and V by 1 base; bases with no gene match: 1. CDR1 is MNHEY and CDR2 is SVGAGI in the germline V gene. The CDR3 loop spans 14 amino acids. The CDR3, as DNA: TGTGCCAGCAGTTACTGGACAGGGGGAACTGAAGCTTTCTTT. This gives the protein CASSYWTGGTEAFF.

The rearrangement uses TRBV18 and TRBJ2-3; D uncertain. V was pared by 6 bases and J by 5 bases, with 12 bases between. This CDR3 is 13 amino acids long. Per the germline V gene, CDR1 is KGHSH and CDR2 is LQKENI. The CDR3 DNA reads TGTGCCAGCTCTCCCGGTAGAGTAGATACGCAGTATTTT. This sequence encodes CASSPGRVDTQYF.

In DNA, the CDR3 is TGTGCCAGTAGTATGTGGCAGGGCCCAGGAAATGAGCAGTTCTTC. Protein product: CASSMWQGPGNEQFF. The V call is TRBV19, the J call TRBJ2-1; a possible D gene is TRBD1 (5 bases). V shed 3 bases and J shed 7 bases, with 16 bases lying between them. The CDR3 totals 15 residues. The V gene's germline CDR1 is LNHDA and CDR2 SQIVND (reference sequence).